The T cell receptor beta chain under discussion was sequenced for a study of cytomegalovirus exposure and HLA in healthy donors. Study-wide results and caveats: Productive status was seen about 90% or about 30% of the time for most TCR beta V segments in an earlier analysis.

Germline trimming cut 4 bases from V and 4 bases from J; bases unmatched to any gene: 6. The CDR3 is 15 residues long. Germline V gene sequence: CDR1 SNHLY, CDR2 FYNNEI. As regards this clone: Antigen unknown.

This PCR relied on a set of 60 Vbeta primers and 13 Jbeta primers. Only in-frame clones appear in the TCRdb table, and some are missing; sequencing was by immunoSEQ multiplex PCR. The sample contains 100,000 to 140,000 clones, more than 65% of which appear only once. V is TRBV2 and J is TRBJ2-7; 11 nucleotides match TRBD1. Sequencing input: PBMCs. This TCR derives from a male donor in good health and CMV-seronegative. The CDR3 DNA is TGTGCCAGCAGTGGGGGGACAGGGGGAAGGTACGAGCAGTACTTC. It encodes CASSGGTGGRYEQYF.